The T cell receptor (beta chain) under discussion was sequenced for a study of blood T cell repertoires in COVID-19. Germline CDR1 is ENHRY and CDR2 is SYGVKD. V lost 7 bases and J lost 4, with 10 bases in between. The CDR3 has 13 residues. Only in-frame clones appear in the TCRdb table, and some are missing; sequencing was by immunoSEQ multiplex PCR. Here the sample spans about half a million clones, approximately 85% being singletons. The rearrangement joins TRBV10-3 to TRBJ1-4; D is ambiguous. This TCR derives from a human donor in a cohort sampled during active COVID-19. Sequences were obtained from peripheral blood. DNA for the CDR3: TGTGCCATCAACGGCGGTCGTAATGAAAAACTGTTTTTT. Translating gives CAINGGRNEKLFF.